This T cell receptor beta chain was identified during a study of cytomegalovirus exposure and HLA in healthy donors. Points from the study as a whole: Prior analysis indicated that the majority of TCR beta V segments exhibited productivity approximately 87% or approximately 30% of the time.

As to this clone: The target antigen is unknown. Other DNA sequences in this sample translate to the same CDR3.

The CDR3 extends over 13 amino acids. The V gene's germline CDR1 is SGHRS and CDR2 YFSETQ. V lost 0 bases, J lost 4 bases, and 7 bases lay in between. The PCR was carried out with 60 Vbeta primers and 13 Jbeta primers. Generated by immunoSEQ multiplex PCR, the TCRdb table keeps only in-frame clones and is missing some. The sample contains around 99,000 clones, roughly 80% of which appear only once. Sequenced material: PBMCs. The clonotype originates from a man aged 30-40 years in good health and CMV-seronegative. The J gene is TRBJ1-1, the V gene TRBV5-1; D is uncertain. CDR3 residues: CASSLVRGTEAFF. CDR3 bases: TGCGCCAGCAGCTTGGTCCGGGGCACTGAAGCTTTCTTT.